This T cell receptor (beta chain) was retrieved from a study of T cells in Graves' hyperthyroidism and ophthalmopathy. General observations from the study: Blood also contained most expanded thyroid clonotypes above 0.001.

For Graves' hyperthyroidism to be stable, ophthalmopathy could not progress within 18 months. It was uncontrolled infection, other autoimmune disease, pregnancy or lactation that excluded patients. TCR beta CDR3 sequences were amplified from RNA transcripts. Primed by the HTBI set, a first-round RT-PCR was run on the TCR CDR3. TCRdb re-called the multiplex PCR reads with MiXCR, one entry per CDR3 protein. The sample consists of roughly 380,000 distinct CDR3 sequences, around 15% of them appearing once. The CDR3 loop spans 15 amino acids. The junction had 9 bases not matched to a gene; V was cut back by 4 bases and J by 3 bases. CDR1 is SGHRS, CDR2 YFSETQ, per germline. Concerning this clonotype itself: The antigen is unknown.

The chain employs TRBV5-1 and TRBJ2-5, with 7 bases aligning to TRBD1. Specimen: blood. This receptor was obtained from a woman under 30 with Graves' hyperthyroidism. CDR3 bases: TGCGCCAGCAGCCCCCCGACAGGGATTGAAGAGACCCAGTACTTC. Translation gives CASSPPTGIEETQYF.